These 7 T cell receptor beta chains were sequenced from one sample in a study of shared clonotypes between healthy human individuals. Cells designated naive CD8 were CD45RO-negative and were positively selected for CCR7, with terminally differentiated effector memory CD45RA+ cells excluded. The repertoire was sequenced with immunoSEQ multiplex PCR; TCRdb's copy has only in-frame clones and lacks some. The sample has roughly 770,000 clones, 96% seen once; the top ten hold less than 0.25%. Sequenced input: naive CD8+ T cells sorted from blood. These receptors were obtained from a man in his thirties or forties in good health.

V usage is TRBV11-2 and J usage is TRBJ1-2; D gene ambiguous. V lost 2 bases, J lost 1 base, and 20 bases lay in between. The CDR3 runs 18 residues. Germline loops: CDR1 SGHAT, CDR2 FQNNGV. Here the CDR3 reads CASSLRRVGPVHNYGYTF. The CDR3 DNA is TGTGCCAGCAGCTTAAGAAGGGTCGGGCCCGTTCATAACTATGGCTACACCTTC.

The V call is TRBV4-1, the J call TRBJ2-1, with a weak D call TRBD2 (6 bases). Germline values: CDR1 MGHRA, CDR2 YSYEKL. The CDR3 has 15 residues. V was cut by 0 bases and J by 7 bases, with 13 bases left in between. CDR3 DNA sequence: TGCGCCAGCAGCCAAGACCCGGGACTTCCAAATGAGCAGTTCTTC. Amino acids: CASSQDPGLPNEQFF.

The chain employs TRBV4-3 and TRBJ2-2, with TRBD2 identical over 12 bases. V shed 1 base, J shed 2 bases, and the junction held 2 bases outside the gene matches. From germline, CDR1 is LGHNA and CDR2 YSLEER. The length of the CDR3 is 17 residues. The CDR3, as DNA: TGCGCCAGCAGCCAAGGACTAGCGGGAGTTAACACCGGGGAGCTGTTTTTT. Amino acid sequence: CASSQGLAGVNTGELFF.

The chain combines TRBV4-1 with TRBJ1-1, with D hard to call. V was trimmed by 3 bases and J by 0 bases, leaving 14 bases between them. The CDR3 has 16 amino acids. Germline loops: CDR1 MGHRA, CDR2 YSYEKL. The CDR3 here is CASSHDDLEMNTEAFF. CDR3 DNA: TGCGCCAGCAGCCACGACGATTTAGAAATGAACACTGAAGCTTTCTTT.

CDR3 DNA sequence: TGTGCCAGCAGGGGGACAGCGACAATGAACACTGAAGCTTTCTTT. Translation gives CASRGTATMNTEAFF. The chain is built from TRBV28 and TRBJ1-1; 7 nucleotides line up with TRBD1. CDR1 is MDHEN and CDR2 is SYDVKM in the germline V gene. The V and J ends lost 6 bases and 0 bases, in that order; junction bases with no gene match: 7. This CDR3 contains 15 residues.

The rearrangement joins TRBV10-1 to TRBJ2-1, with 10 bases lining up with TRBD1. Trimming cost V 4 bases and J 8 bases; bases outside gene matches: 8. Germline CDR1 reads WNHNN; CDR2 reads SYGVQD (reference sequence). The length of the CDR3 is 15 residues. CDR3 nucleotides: TGCGCCAGCAGTGGCCGGGACAGGGGTTTCTATGAGCAGTTCTTC. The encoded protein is CASSGRDRGFYEQFF.

The CDR3, as DNA: TGTGCCAGCAGCTTAGGGATAGAGGGCGGCAGCCGCACAGATACGCAGTATTTT. Translating gives CASSLGIEGGSRTDTQYF. This chain links TRBV13 with TRBJ2-3; TRBD2 might be the D (5 bases). This CDR3 is 18 amino acids long. V was cut by 0 bases and J by 1 base, with 17 bases left in between. Germline values: CDR1 PRHDT, CDR2 FYEKMQ (reference sequence).